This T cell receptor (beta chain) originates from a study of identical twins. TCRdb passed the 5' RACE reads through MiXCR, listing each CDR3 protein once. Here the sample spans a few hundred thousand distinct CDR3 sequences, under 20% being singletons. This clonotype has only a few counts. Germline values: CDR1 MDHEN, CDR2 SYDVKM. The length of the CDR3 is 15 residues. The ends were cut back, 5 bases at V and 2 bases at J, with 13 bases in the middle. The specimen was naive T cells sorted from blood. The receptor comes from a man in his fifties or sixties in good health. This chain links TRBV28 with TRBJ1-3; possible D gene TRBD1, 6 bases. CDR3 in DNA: TGTGCCAGCAGTCCGCCGACAGGAACTGGAAACACCATATATTTT. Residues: CASSPPTGTGNTIYF. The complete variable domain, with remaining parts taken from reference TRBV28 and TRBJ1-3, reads DVKVTQSSRYLVKRTGEKVFLECVQDMDHENMFWYRQDPGLGLRLIYFSYDVKMKEKGDIPEGYSVSREKKERFSLILESASTNQTSMYLCASSPPTGTGNTIYFGEGSWLTVV.